These 3 T cell receptor beta chains came from one sample sequenced in a study of a mutant IDH1 vaccine in newly diagnosed glioma (dated by TCRdb to about 2021). Library prep was done by the immunoSEQ multiplex PCR assay. Drawn from immuneACCESS, this table holds only the in-frame rearrangements with V and J called that TCRdb kept. Clones are partly lost; checked studies trace under half to an unresolved V gene and leave the rest unexplained. The sample profile shows about 64,000 clones; about 74% of them were found once. Clones ranked in the top ten supply roughly 5% of the sample. Their target antigens are unknown. What this sample's time point label stands for: week 35, safety follow-up. A 20-mer mutant IDH1 peptide at 300 micrograms in Montanide made up each vaccine dose, which was injected subcutaneously together with topical imiquimod. Sequences were derived from PBMCs, sampled from a glioma patient whose treatment included an IDH1 peptide vaccine. These receptors all stem from a man aged 50-60 years with glioma.

The chain carries TRBV30 and TRBJ2-7; no reliable D call. Germline-derived CDR1 and CDR2 are GTSNPN and SVGIG (reference sequence). V lost 1 base and J lost 4, with 26 bases in between. This CDR3 comprises 18 residues. In DNA, the CDR3 is TGTGCCTGGAGTGGCCGGGCCCGACTTGGCTTCGACGTTTACGAGCAGTACTTC. Translated: CAWSGRARLGFDVYEQYF.

This clone has just a few counts. The chain links TRBV19 to TRBJ1-2; TRBD1 might be the D (5 bases). V lost 5 bases and J lost 4, with 17 bases in between. CDR1 is LNHDA, CDR2 SQIVND, per germline (reference sequence). The length of the CDR3 is 15 residues. In DNA form, the CDR3 reads TGTGCCAGTAGTCCCGGGACCCGGACGGTCTATGGCTACACCTTC. It specifies CASSPGTRTVYGYTF.

The chain joins TRBV19 to TRBJ1-3; D is unclear. V lost 3 bases, J lost 0 bases, and 6 bases lay in between. CDR1 and CDR2 from the germline V gene are LNHDA and SQIVND (reference sequence). The CDR3 is 14 residues long. This CDR3 reads CASSMGGSGNTIYF. Written as DNA, the CDR3 is TGTGCCAGTAGTATGGGTGGCTCTGGAAACACCATATATTTT.